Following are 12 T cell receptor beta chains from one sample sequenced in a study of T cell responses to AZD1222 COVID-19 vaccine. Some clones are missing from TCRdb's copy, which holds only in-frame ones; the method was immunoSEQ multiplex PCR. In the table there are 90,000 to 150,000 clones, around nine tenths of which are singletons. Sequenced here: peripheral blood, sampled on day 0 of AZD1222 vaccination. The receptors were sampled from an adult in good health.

CDR3: CASSRTGYSYEQYF. Written as DNA, the CDR3 is TGTGCCAGCAGCCGGACAGGGTATTCCTACGAGCAGTACTTC. V is TRBV6-5 and J is TRBJ2-7; 8 nucleotides align to TRBD1. Germline V gene sequence: CDR1 MNHEY, CDR2 SVGAGI. This CDR3 comprises 14 residues. V lost 6 bases and J lost 1; bases outside the gene matches: 5.

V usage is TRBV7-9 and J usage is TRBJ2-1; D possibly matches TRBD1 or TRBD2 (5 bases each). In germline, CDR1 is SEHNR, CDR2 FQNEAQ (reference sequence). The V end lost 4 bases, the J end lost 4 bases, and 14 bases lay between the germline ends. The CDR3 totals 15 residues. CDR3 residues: CASSSRRGEYNEQFF. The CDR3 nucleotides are TGTGCCAGCAGCTCCCGAAGAGGGGAATACAATGAGCAGTTCTTC.

Here the CDR3 reads CASSESIGGLEKLFF. The CDR3 DNA is TGTGCCAGCAGTGAATCGATAGGGGGGTTGGAAAAACTGTTTTTT. The chain couples TRBV25-1 to TRBJ1-4; TRBD1 is a possible D gene (6 bases). The V end was cut by 1 base, the J end by 8 bases, with 14 bases between. Germline V lookup: CDR1 MGHDK, CDR2 SYGVNS. The CDR3 spans 15 residues.

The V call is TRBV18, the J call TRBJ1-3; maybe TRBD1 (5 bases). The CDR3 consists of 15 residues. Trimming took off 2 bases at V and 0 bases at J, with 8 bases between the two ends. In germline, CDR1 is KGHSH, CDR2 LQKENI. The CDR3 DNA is TGTGCCAGCTCACCAAGGGGAACCTCTGGAAACACCATATATTTT. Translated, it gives CASSPRGTSGNTIYF.

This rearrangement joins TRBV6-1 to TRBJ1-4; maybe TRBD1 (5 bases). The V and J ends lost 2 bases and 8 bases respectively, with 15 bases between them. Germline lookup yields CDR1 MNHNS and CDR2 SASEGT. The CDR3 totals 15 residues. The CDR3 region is CASSESGTATEKLFF. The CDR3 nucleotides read TGTGCCAGCAGTGAATCCGGGACGGCGACGGAAAAACTGTTTTTT.

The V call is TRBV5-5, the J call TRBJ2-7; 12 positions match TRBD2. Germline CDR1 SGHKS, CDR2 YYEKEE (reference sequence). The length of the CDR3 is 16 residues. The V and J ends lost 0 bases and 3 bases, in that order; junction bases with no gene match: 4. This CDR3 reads CASSLATSGRIYEQYF. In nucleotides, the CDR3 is TGTGCCAGCAGCTTGGCCACTAGCGGGAGGATCTACGAGCAGTACTTC.

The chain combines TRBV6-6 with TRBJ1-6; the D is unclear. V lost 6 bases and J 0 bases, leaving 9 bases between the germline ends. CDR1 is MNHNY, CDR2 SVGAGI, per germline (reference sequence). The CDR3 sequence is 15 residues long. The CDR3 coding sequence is TGTGCCAGCAGACCGACCAGCTCCTATAATTCACCCCTCCACTTT. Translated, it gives CASRPTSSYNSPLHF.

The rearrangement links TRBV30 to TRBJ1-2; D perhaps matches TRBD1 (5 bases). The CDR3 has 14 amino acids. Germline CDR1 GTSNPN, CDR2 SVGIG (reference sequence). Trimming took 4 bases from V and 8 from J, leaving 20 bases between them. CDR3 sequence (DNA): TGTGCCTGGAAGAGGGGTCCTCATGGGGGAGGCTACACCTTC. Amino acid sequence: CAWKRGPHGGGYTF.

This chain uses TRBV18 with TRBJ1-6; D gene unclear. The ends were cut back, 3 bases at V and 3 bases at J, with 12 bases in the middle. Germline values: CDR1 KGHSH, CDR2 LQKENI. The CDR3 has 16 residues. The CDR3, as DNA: TGTGCCAGCTCACCCTTGGTCGGCGACTATAATTCACCCCTCCACTTT. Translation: CASSPLVGDYNSPLHF.

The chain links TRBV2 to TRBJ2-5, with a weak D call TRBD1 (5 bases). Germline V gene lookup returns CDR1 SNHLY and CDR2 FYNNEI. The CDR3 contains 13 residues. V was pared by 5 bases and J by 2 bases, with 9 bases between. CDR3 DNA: TGTGCCAGCAGTTCTAGGGGTCAAGAGACCCAGTACTTC. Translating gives CASSSRGQETQYF.

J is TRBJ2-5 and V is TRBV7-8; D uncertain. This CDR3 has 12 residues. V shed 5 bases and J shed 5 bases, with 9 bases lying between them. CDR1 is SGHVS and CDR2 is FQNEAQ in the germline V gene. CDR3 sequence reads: CASSPYGETQYF. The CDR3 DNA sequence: TGTGCCAGCAGCCCCTACGGGGAGACCCAGTACTTC.

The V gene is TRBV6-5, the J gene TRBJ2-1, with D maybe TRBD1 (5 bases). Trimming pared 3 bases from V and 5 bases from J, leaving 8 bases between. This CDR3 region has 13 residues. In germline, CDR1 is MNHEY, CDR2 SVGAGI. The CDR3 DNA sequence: TGTGCCAGCAGTTATGGGGCAGACAATGAGCAGTTCTTC. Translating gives CASSYGADNEQFF.